The TCR beta chain described here comes from a study of PD-1 blockade in classical Hodgkin lymphoma. About the research overall: A 3 mg/kg intravenous dose of nivolumab was received by patients every 2 weeks.

Each and every patient relapsed after autologous stem cell transplantation, and patients got differing brentuximab vedotin exposure. General study points: Relative to healthy donors, newly diagnosed patients reportedly had lower baseline TCR diversity, which was reported as lower still in relapsed/refractory patients. Although disease activity or prior therapy may be involved, causes of the repertoire differences remain undefined.

The CDR3 runs 14 residues. V lost 6 bases and J lost 0, with 12 bases in between. Germline CDR1 and CDR2: SGHTA and FQGNSA. As for this clone: Its target is not known.

Sequencing was performed with immunoSEQ multiplex PCR; in TCRdb, only in-frame clones are kept and a portion is missing. This sample has around 25,000 clones, with 80% found just once. Source: peripheral blood mononuclear cells (PBMCs), taken at baseline. The receptor was derived from a human donor with classical Hodgkin lymphoma. The chain couples TRBV7-2 to TRBJ2-7; D call uncertain. The CDR3 is CASSKGLSSYEQYF. DNA for the CDR3: TGTGCCAGCAGTAAGGGCTTATCCTCCTACGAGCAGTACTTC.